This T cell receptor beta chain was identified in a study of shared clonotypes between healthy human individuals. Some clones are missing from TCRdb's copy, which holds only in-frame ones; the method was immunoSEQ multiplex PCR. The table has 2 million to 2.5 million clones, approximately 95% seen once; the top ten hold roughly 0.36%. CDR1 and CDR2 from the germline V gene are SGHTA and FQGTGA. V was clipped by 1 base and J by 3 bases, with 13 bases between them. The CDR3 has 15 amino acids. Material: naive CD4+ T cells from PBMCs. Subset specified: CD45RA+ positively selected. This rearrangement joins TRBV7-3 to TRBJ2-7; D may be TRBD1 (5 bases). The receptor comes from a man aged 18 to 29 in good health. Some clones in this sample may be carry-over from other donors' samples. The CDR3 region has the DNA TGTGCCAGCAGCTTAAATCCAGGGTCCATCTACGAGCAGTACTTC. This sequence encodes CASSLNPGSIYEQYF.